The clone carrying this T cell receptor beta chain was picked up a small number of times. The antigen is not known. 13 Jbeta primers and 60 Vbeta primers were used for the PCR. Sequencing used immunoSEQ multiplex PCR; TCRdb keeps in-frame clones, though not all of them. This sample has 65,000 or so clones, with approximately 67% found just once. The sample comes from a study of cytomegalovirus exposure and HLA in healthy donors. Findings and caveats of the study: An observed cluster of highly shared sequence variants was recorded as a likely sequencing artifact.

Trimming removed 4 bases from V and 0 bases from J, with 11 bases in between. Germline-derived CDR1 and CDR2 are SGHRS and YFSETQ. The CDR3 loop spans 14 amino acids. The receptor was derived from a man aged 25 to 40 in good health and CMV-seronegative. The J gene is TRBJ2-7, the V gene TRBV5-1; possible D gene TRBD1, 6 bases. The sample consisted of PBMCs. CDR3 region: CASSPYRVSYEQYF. The DNA of the CDR3 is TGCGCCAGCAGCCCGTACAGGGTCTCCTACGAGCAGTACTTC.